This passage covers 18 T cell receptor beta chains from one sample sequenced in a study of blood T cell repertoires in COVID-19. Profiled with immunoSEQ multiplex PCR; TCRdb holds only in-frame clones, not every one. The repertoire holds around 340,000 clones, 80% to 90% seen once, with around 4.4% in the top ten. Sequencing was carried out using PBMCs or T cells enriched from blood (not recorded which). Receptors originate from a middle-aged woman with acute COVID-19.

The rearrangement joins TRBV6-2 or TRBV6-3 to TRBJ1-2; the match to TRBD1 covers 7 bases. The germline CDR1 and CDR2 sequences are MNHEY and SVGEGT. J was trimmed by 7 bases and V by 2 bases; bases with no gene match: 13. This CDR3 has 16 amino acids. CDR3 protein: CASSYPGTAIGVGYTF. CDR3 nucleotide sequence: TGTGCCAGCAGTTACCCCGGGACAGCCATCGGGGTTGGCTACACCTTC.

The genes are TRBV3-1 (or the pseudogene TRBV3-2) and TRBJ2-7; D perhaps matches TRBD1 (7 bases). V was cut by 8 bases and J by 5 bases, with 16 bases left in between. The CDR3 loop spans 13 amino acids. From germline, CDR1 is LGHDT and CDR2 YNNKEL (reference sequence). The CDR3 spells CASAYQGGDEQYF. In DNA, the CDR3 is TGTGCCAGCGCATACCAGGGGGGCGACGAGCAGTACTTC.

This chain connects TRBV19 to TRBJ2-1, with D hard to call. This CDR3 has 17 residues. Germline V CDR1 and CDR2: LNHDA, SQIVND (reference sequence). The germline V and J ends were trimmed by 5 bases and 0 bases, with 17 bases remaining between them. The CDR3 DNA sequence: TGTGCCAGTAGTCCAACCTCTCATAGGAGCTCCTACAATGAGCAGTTCTTC. It is translated as CASSPTSHRSSYNEQFF.

The chain joins TRBV5-4 to TRBJ1-4; D is perhaps TRBD1 (5 bases). Germline V gives CDR1 SGHNT, CDR2 YYREEE (reference sequence). Trimming removed 5 bases at V and 4 bases at J, with 15 bases between. CDR3 size: 15 residues. CDR3 loop: CASRRSTDRNEKLFF. For the CDR3, the DNA is TGTGCCAGCAGGCGATCGACAGACCGTAATGAAAAACTGTTTTTT.

This chain connects TRBV5-4 to TRBJ2-3, with D tentatively TRBD2 (6 bases). CDR1 and CDR2 from the germline V gene are SGHNT and YYREEE (reference sequence). Between the trimmed V and J ends, which lost 1 base and 2 bases, there was a span of 17 bases. The CDR3 has 17 residues. The DNA of the CDR3 is TGTGCCAGCAGCTTGAACCCCGCCGGGAGCGACACAGATACGCAGTATTTT. Protein product: CASSLNPAGSDTDTQYF.

This clone was picked up one time. The rearrangement joins TRBV3-1 (or the pseudogene TRBV3-2) to TRBJ1-5; 10 bases line up with TRBD1. From germline, CDR1 is LGHDT and CDR2 YNNKEL (reference sequence). With V trimmed by 3 bases and J by 7 bases, 6 bases remained unmatched. The CDR3 sequence is 15 residues long. The CDR3 coding sequence is TGTGCCAGCAGCCAGCACGGGACAGGGGACCAGCCCCAGCATTTT. Protein product: CASSQHGTGDQPQHF.

The CDR3 bases are TGTGCCAGCAGTGAAGTTACAGGGGGCAATGGAAACACCATATATTTT. Translated: CASSEVTGGNGNTIYF. The chain combines TRBV6-1 with TRBJ1-3; TRBD1 matches at 9 bases. V trimming: 1 base; J trimming: 3 bases; junction bases outside the gene matches: 4. This CDR3 contains 16 residues. Germline V CDR1 and CDR2: MNHNS, SASEGT.

This chain connects TRBV2 to TRBJ2-5, with D perhaps TRBD2 (6 bases). This CDR3 region has 14 residues. The germline gives CDR1 SNHLY, CDR2 FYNNEI. Deletions cut 5 bases from V and 1 base from J, with 11 bases between. Written as DNA, the CDR3 is TGTGCCAGCAGTAAGGGACTCCGCCAAGAGACCCAGTACTTC. Residues: CASSKGLRQETQYF.

The chain's CDR3 is CASGEGLVGTQYF. The CDR3 coding sequence is TGTGCTAGTGGTGAGGGTTTAGTCGGTACCCAGTACTTC. This chain uses TRBV12-5 with TRBJ2-5; D may be TRBD2 (5 bases). The CDR3 loop spans 13 amino acids. V was pared by 5 bases and J by 8 bases, with 15 bases between. Germline lookup yields CDR1 LGHNT and CDR2 FRNRAP.

The chain employs TRBV14 and TRBJ2-5; the D is unclear. Deletions cut 2 bases from V and 1 base from J, with 8 bases between. Germline CDR1 is SGHDN and CDR2 is FVKESK. CDR3 length: 14 amino acids. CDR3 sequence: CASSQSRIQETQYF. CDR3 nucleotide sequence: TGTGCCAGCAGCCAATCCAGGATCCAAGAGACCCAGTACTTC.

This chain uses TRBV9 with TRBJ1-1; 7 bases match TRBD1. CDR3 length equals 14 residues. Germline CDR1 and CDR2: SGDLS and YYNGEE. The J segment lost 3 bases and the V segment lost 4 bases, leaving 6 bases of the junction unmatched. The CDR3 sequence: CASSPRQGHTEAFF. The CDR3, as DNA: TGTGCCAGCAGCCCCCGACAGGGACACACTGAAGCTTTCTTT. Drawing the rest from reference TRBV9 and TRBJ1-1, the complete variable domain is DSGVTQTPKHLITATGQRVTLRCSPRSGDLSVYWYQQSLDQGLQFLIQYYNGEERAKGNILERFSAQQFPDLHSELNLSSLELGDSALYFCASSPRQGHTEAFFGQGTRLTVV.

In this sample, this clone turned up many times. V and J are TRBV6-2 or TRBV6-3 and TRBJ1-2; TRBD1 matches 7 bases. The CDR3 is made up of 16 amino acids. The trim removed 6 bases at V and 4 bases at J, leaving 14 bases unmatched. Germline V gene lookup returns CDR1 MNHEY and CDR2 SVGEGT. This CDR3 is CASSRSRPGTAYGYTF. The CDR3 DNA reads TGTGCCAGCAGCCGCTCCCGACCAGGGACAGCCTATGGCTACACCTTC.

V usage is TRBV28 and J usage is TRBJ2-7; D uncertain. The V end was cut by 10 bases, the J end by 4 bases, with 8 bases between. CDR3 length: 10 residues. Germline loops: CDR1 MDHEN, CDR2 SYDVKM. CDR3 DNA: TGTGCCACCCAGAGGTACGAGCAGTACTTC. Residues: CATQRYEQYF.

CDR3 DNA sequence: TGTGCCAGCTCGCCAAGTACCCAGACAGGGACGATAGATCAGCCCCAGCATTTT. As protein: CASSPSTQTGTIDQPQHF. This chain connects TRBV18 to TRBJ1-5; 7 bases match TRBD1. CDR1 KGHSH and CDR2 LQKENI come from the germline V gene. V shed 6 bases and J 5 bases; nucleotides not matched to a gene: 19. This CDR3 region has 18 residues.

The genes are TRBV9 and TRBJ1-2; TRBD1 might be the D (5 bases). Germline CDR1 is SGDLS and CDR2 is YYNGEE. V gave up 0 bases and J gave up 2 bases, with 14 bases separating them. This CDR3 spans 16 amino acids. The CDR3 DNA reads as TGTGCCAGCAGCGTAGGTCTTTTGCAGGGCAACTATGGCTACACCTTC. It translates to CASSVGLLQGNYGYTF. Combining the CDR3 with reference TRBV9 and TRBJ1-2 gives the whole variable domain DSGVTQTPKHLITATGQRVTLRCSPRSGDLSVYWYQQSLDQGLQFLIQYYNGEERAKGNILERFSAQQFPDLHSELNLSSLELGDSALYFCASSVGLLQGNYGYTFGSGTRLTVV.

The chain is built from TRBV28 and TRBJ2-7; no reliable D call. This CDR3 has 13 residues. Trimming pared 3 bases from V and 3 bases from J, leaving 9 bases between. Germline V gene sequence: CDR1 MDHEN, CDR2 SYDVKM. CDR3 region: CASSFQRVYEQYF. As DNA, the CDR3 is TGTGCCAGCAGTTTCCAACGGGTCTACGAGCAGTACTTC.

The rearrangement uses TRBV5-4 and TRBJ2-7, with D maybe TRBD1 (5 bases). The CDR3 contains 13 residues. V was clipped by 4 bases and J by 7 bases, with 15 bases between them. Germline V gives CDR1 SGHNT, CDR2 YYREEE (reference sequence). The CDR3 here is CASSPTETVEQYF. The DNA of the CDR3 is TGTGCCAGCAGCCCGACAGAGACGGTAGAGCAGTACTTC.

The gene calls are TRBV2 and TRBJ2-5, with a weak D call TRBD2 (6 bases). The CDR3 sequence is 14 residues long. Trimming left V 6 bases short and J 7 bases short, with 18 bases between. CDR1 and CDR2 from the germline V gene are SNHLY and FYNNEI. The CDR3 coding sequence is TGTGCCAGCAGCTCGCTATGGGGGGACGGGACCCAGTACTTC. This sequence encodes CASSSLWGDGTQYF.